This T cell receptor beta chain came from a study of technical replicates of blood from a handful of donors. CDR3 length: 14 residues. Germline loops: CDR1 SGHTA, CDR2 FQGTGA. The V gene lost 5 bases and the J gene lost 2 bases, with 11 bases spanning the gap. TCRdb keeps only in-frame clones here, not all; method: immunoSEQ multiplex PCR. This sample has some 85,000 clones, with roughly 96% found just once. The clonotype was recovered from a human donor in good health. The chain joins TRBV7-3 to TRBJ2-3, with no clear D. Sequencing was done on a sample of T cells isolated from PBMCs. For the CDR3, the DNA is TGTGCCAGCAGCCGACAAGGAATCACAGATACGCAGTATTTT. Translating it yields CASSRQGITDTQYF.